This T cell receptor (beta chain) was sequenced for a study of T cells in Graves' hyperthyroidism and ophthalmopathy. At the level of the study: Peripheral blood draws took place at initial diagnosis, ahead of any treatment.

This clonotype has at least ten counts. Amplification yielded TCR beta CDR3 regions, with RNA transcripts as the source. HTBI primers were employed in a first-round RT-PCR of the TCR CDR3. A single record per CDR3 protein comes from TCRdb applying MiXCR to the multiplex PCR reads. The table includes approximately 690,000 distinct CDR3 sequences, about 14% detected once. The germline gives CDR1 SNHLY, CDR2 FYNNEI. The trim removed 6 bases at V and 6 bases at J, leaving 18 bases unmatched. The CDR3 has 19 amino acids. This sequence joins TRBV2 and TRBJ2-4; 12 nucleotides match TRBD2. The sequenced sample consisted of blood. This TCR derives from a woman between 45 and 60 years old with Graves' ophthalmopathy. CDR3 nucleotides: TGTGCCAGCAGGAAGGGACTAGCGGGCGGGAGATTCGTGGGAAACATTCAGTACTTC. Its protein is CASRKGLAGGRFVGNIQYF.